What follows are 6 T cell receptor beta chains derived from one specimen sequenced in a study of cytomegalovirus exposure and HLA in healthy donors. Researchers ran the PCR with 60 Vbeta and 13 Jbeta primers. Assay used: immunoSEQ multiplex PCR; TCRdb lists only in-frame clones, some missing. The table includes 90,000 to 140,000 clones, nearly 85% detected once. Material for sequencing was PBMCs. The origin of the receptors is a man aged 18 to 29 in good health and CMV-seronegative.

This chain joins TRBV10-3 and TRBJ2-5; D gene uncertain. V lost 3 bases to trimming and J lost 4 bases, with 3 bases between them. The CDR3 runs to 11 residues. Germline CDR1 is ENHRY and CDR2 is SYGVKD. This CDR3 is CAISDRETQYF. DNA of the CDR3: TGTGCCATCAGTGACAGAGAGACCCAGTACTTC.

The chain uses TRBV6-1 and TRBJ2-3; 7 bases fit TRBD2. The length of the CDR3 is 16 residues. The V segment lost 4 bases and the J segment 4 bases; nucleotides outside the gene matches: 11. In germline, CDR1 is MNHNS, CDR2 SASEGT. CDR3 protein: CASSGLAGASADTQYF. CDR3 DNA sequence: TGTGCCAGCAGTGGACTGGCGGGAGCCTCGGCAGATACGCAGTATTTT.

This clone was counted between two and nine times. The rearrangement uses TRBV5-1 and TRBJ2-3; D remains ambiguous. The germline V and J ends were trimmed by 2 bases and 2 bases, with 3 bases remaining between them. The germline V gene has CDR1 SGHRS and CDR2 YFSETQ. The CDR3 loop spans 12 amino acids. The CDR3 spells CASSFNTDTQYF. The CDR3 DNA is TGCGCCAGCAGCTTCAACACAGATACGCAGTATTTT.

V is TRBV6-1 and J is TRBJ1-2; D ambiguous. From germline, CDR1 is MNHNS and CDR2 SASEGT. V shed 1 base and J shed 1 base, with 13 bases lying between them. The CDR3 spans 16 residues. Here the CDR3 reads CASSEGLTLVNYGYTF. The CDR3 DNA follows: TGTGCCAGCAGTGAAGGGCTCACCCTGGTTAACTATGGCTACACCTTC.

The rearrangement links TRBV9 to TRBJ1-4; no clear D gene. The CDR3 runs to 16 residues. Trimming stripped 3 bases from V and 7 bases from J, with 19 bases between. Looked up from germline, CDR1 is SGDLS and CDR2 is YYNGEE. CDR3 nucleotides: TGTGCCAGCAGCGCCACATCATTCCCCCCGGGTGAAAAACTGTTTTTT. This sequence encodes CASSATSFPPGEKLFF.

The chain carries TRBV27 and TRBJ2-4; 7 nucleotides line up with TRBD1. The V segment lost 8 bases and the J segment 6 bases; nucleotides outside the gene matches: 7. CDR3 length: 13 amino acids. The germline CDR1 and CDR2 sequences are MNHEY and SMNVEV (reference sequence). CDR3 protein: CASQDRNSNIQYF. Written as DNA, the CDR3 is TGTGCCAGCCAGGACAGGAACTCAAACATTCAGTACTTC.